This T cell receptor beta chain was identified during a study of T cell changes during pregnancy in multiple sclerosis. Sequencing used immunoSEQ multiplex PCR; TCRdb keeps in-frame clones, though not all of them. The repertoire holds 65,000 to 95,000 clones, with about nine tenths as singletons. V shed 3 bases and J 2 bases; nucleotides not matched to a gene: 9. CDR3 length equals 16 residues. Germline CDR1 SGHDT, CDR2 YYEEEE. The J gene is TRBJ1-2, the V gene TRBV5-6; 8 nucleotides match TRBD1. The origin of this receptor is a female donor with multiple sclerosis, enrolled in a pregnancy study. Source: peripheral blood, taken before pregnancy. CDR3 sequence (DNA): TGTGCCAGCAGCTCGAGGCAGGGGGCTAACAACTATGGCTACACCTTC. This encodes CASSSRQGANNYGYTF.